This TCR beta chain was documented in a study of T cells in Graves' hyperthyroidism and ophthalmopathy. No progression to ophthalmopathy during 18 months of follow-up defined stable disease. Criteria for exclusion of patients were uncontrolled infection, other autoimmune disease, pregnancy or lactation. It was 8.5 to 10 ml of fresh peripheral blood that supplied the PBMCs. This CDR3 comprises 15 residues. Losses at the gene ends were 1 base for V and 9 bases for J; bases not matched to a gene: 6. CDR1 is LNHNV, CDR2 YYDKDF, per germline (reference sequence). Amplification yielded TCR beta CDR3 regions, with RNA transcripts as the source. A set of HTBI primers served as the primers for a first-round RT-PCR of the TCR CDR3. TCRdb reprocessed the multiplex PCR reads with MiXCR, giving one entry per CDR3 protein. The data contain roughly 510,000 distinct CDR3 sequences, about 20% of them singletons. In this sample, this clonotype turned up many times.

Input material: blood. V is TRBV15 and J is TRBJ2-2, with 9 nucleotides matching TRBD1. The sequence was obtained from a man aged 18 to 30 with Graves' hyperthyroidism. For the CDR3, the DNA is TGTGCCACCAGCAGAGGCGGGACAGGGTGGAGGGAGCTGTTTTTT. Amino acid sequence: CATSRGGTGWRELFF. Using reference TRBV15 and TRBJ2-2 for the parts outside the CDR3, the full variable domain is DAMVIQNPRYQVTQFGKPVTLSCSQTLNHNVMYWYQQKSSQAPKLLFHYYDKDFNNEADTPDNFQSRRPNTSFCFLDIRSPGLGDTAMYLCATSRGGTGWRELFFGEGSRLTVL.